The 26 T cell receptor beta chains below were found in one sample sequenced in a study of T cells in Graves' hyperthyroidism and ophthalmopathy. Researchers took RNA transcripts and amplified the TCR beta CDR3 regions from them. The HTBI primer set drove a first-round RT-PCR of the TCR CDR3. MiXCR, run by TCRdb on the multiplex PCR reads, gives a single entry per CDR3 protein. The repertoire includes around 620,000 distinct CDR3 sequences, about 16% of them detected once, and 3.8% sits in the top ten. Sequencing was carried out using blood. These receptors were taken from a woman in her 30s with Graves' hyperthyroidism.

This clonotype was seen a few times. The chain recombines TRBV19 with TRBJ1-3; D is unclear. With 6 bases removed from V and 0 bases from J, the gap between germline ends came to 6 bases. Germline V gene sequence: CDR1 LNHDA, CDR2 SQIVND (reference sequence). The CDR3 is 13 residues long. In DNA, the CDR3 is TGTGCCAGTAGCCCATACTCTGGAAACACCATATATTTT. Protein sequence: CASSPYSGNTIYF.

J is TRBJ2-7 and V is TRBV29-1; 9 nucleotides match TRBD1. The CDR3 covers 14 residues. Germline loops: CDR1 SQVTM, CDR2 ANQGSEA. After removal of 7 bases from V and 2 bases from J, the junction contained 9 bases not matched to a gene. The CDR3 region is CSAIGTGIPYEQYF. As DNA, the CDR3 is TGCAGCGCCATCGGGACAGGGATCCCCTACGAGCAGTACTTC.

This clonotype was observed at least ten times. The chain has TRBV12-3 or TRBV12-4 and TRBJ2-2, with 8 bases that match TRBD2. Germline trimming cut 4 bases from V and 4 bases from J; bases unmatched to any gene: 8. This CDR3 is 16 amino acids long. The CDR3 protein is CASSWSAGGPTGELFF. CDR3 DNA: TGTGCCAGCAGTTGGTCGGCGGGAGGCCCCACCGGGGAGCTGTTTTTT.

The gene calls are TRBV4-2 and TRBJ2-1; 10 nucleotides align to TRBD2. V lost 1 base and J lost 9; bases outside the gene matches: 9. This CDR3 contains 16 residues. Germline loops: CDR1 LGHNA, CDR2 YNFKEQ. The CDR3 loop reads CASSQALARLAGEQFF. As DNA, the CDR3 is TGTGCCAGCAGCCAAGCCCTAGCTCGACTAGCGGGTGAGCAGTTCTTC.

This clonotype showed up many times. J is TRBJ2-7 and V is TRBV5-1; D might be TRBD2 (5 bases). V was pared by 4 bases and J by 6 bases, with 11 bases between. Germline V gene data show CDR1 as SGHRS and CDR2 as YFSETQ. The CDR3 covers 12 residues. CDR3 DNA: TGCGCCAGCAGCCCCGGGGATGGCGAGCAGTACTTC. It yields the protein CASSPGDGEQYF.

This clonotype appeared many times. V usage is TRBV24-1 and J usage is TRBJ2-7, with 10 bases aligning to TRBD2. The CDR3 is 14 amino acids. Unmatched junction bases numbered 6, after V lost 7 bases and J lost 4 bases. The germline V gene encodes CDR1 KGHDR and CDR2 SFDVKD. The CDR3 sequence is CATSPSGGPYEQYF. CDR3 DNA sequence: TGTGCCACCAGCCCTAGCGGGGGACCATACGAGCAGTACTTC.

In this sample, this clonotype turned up many times. The chain is built from TRBV30 and TRBJ1-5; D might be TRBD1 (6 bases). The V end was cut by 7 bases, the J end by 4 bases, with 8 bases between. This CDR3 spans 11 amino acids. Per germline, CDR1 GTSNPN and CDR2 SVGIG (reference sequence). In DNA form, the CDR3 reads TGTGCCTTAGGGGGAAATCAGCCCCAGCATTTT. Its translation is CALGGNQPQHF.

The chain uses TRBV20-1 and TRBJ2-4; weak D call: TRBD1 (5 bases). Deletions cut 3 bases from V and 7 bases from J, with 13 bases between. The CDR3 is made up of 13 amino acids. The germline V gene has CDR1 DFQATT and CDR2 SNEGSKA (reference sequence). The CDR3 DNA reads TGCAGTGCTAGCGGCAGGGTGGTCAACATTCAGTACTTC. This translates into CSASGRVVNIQYF.

Comment on this clonotype: Compared with germline, one end of the junction differs, possibly owing to a read error. The rearrangement joins TRBV6-1 to TRBJ1-2; 8 nucleotides agree with TRBD1. Germline assignment: CDR1 MNHNS and CDR2 SASEGT. The CDR3 is 15 residues long. The CDR3 nucleotides are TGTACCAGCACTCTAAGACAGGGGACGGGCTATGGCTACACCTTC. Translated, it gives CTSTLRQGTGYGYTF.

In DNA form, the CDR3 reads TGTGCCAGCAGCGTAGACCCTGGCCAGGGGACCGCTGAAGCTTTCTTT. Protein product: CASSVDPGQGTAEAFF. V usage is TRBV9 and J usage is TRBJ1-1, with D possibly being TRBD1 (6 bases). Trimming removed 0 bases at V and 6 bases at J, with 18 bases between. The CDR3 spans 16 residues. Germline V gene data show CDR1 as SGDLS and CDR2 as YYNGEE.

This clonotype was recorded at least ten times. The chain recombines TRBV28 with TRBJ2-1, with TRBD2 matching over 11 bases. The CDR3 runs 15 residues. CDR1 MDHEN and CDR2 SYDVKM come from the germline V gene. J lost 8 bases, V lost 4 bases, and 7 bases had no gene match. Here the CDR3 reads CASSSLLAGEDEQFF. The CDR3 nucleotides read TGTGCCAGCAGTTCCCTACTAGCGGGAGAGGATGAGCAGTTCTTC.

This clonotype came up many times. The chain links TRBV28 to TRBJ2-7; D uncertain. The CDR3 loop spans 15 amino acids. V gave up 3 bases and J gave up 0 bases, with 12 bases separating them. Germline V lookup: CDR1 MDHEN, CDR2 SYDVKM. CDR3 residues: CASSFPSLPSYEQYF. In DNA, the CDR3 is TGTGCCAGCAGTTTCCCATCCCTACCCTCCTACGAGCAGTACTTC.

The sample holds a few counts of this clonotype. CDR3 sequence (DNA): TGCAGCGTTGCAGGGACAGGGATTGTCGAGCAGTACTTC. Its protein is CSVAGTGIVEQYF. The chain has TRBV29-1 and TRBJ2-7, with 9 bases fitting TRBD1. Trimming at V came to 4 bases and at J to 6 bases, leaving 7 bases not matched to a gene. The CDR3 spans 13 residues. Germline V gene sequence: CDR1 SQVTM, CDR2 ANQGSEA.

This chain connects TRBV12-3 or TRBV12-4 to TRBJ2-2, with 7 bases matching TRBD1. CDR3 length equals 17 residues. Trimming cost V 5 bases and J 0 bases; bases outside gene matches: 9. The CDR3 here is CASSEPGTETNTGELFF. The DNA of the CDR3 is TGTGCCAGCAGTGAGCCCGGGACAGAGACGAACACCGGGGAGCTGTTTTTT.

The chain couples TRBV7-9 to TRBJ1-1, with D perhaps TRBD1 (6 bases). The CDR3 length is 15 residues. CDR1 and CDR2 (germline): SEHNR, FQNEAQ (reference sequence). V gave up 3 bases and J gave up 3 bases, with 14 bases separating them. The CDR3 loop reads CASSFTGYGDTEAFF. CDR3 coding DNA: TGTGCCAGCAGCTTTACAGGGTATGGGGACACTGAAGCTTTCTTT.

At least ten counts were recorded for this clonotype. This chain uses TRBV6-1 with TRBJ2-7; D might be TRBD2 (6 bases). This CDR3 has 14 residues. Germline V gene lookup returns CDR1 MNHNS and CDR2 SASEGT. The V and J ends lost 7 bases and 4 bases respectively, with 17 bases between them. The CDR3, as DNA: TGTGCCAGCACCCATAGCGGATCGGTATACGAGCAGTACTTC. It codes for CASTHSGSVYEQYF.

Regarding this clonotype: This could be a read error, since a much larger clone is one nucleotide away. The chain uses TRBV27 and TRBJ1-5, with no clear D. CDR3 length equals 15 residues. From germline, CDR1 is MNHEY and CDR2 SMNVEV (reference sequence). CDR3 region: CAGRTGMSGNQPQHF. DNA of the CDR3: TGTGCCGGCAGAACTGGAATGAGTGGCAATCAGCCCCAGCATTTT.

This clonotype was counted a few times. The chain couples TRBV12-3 or TRBV12-4 to TRBJ2-6; tentatively, D is TRBD2 (6 bases). The CDR3 length is 14 residues. Trimming pared 8 bases from V and 2 bases from J, leaving 10 bases between. CDR3 amino acids: CASGGLTGANVLTF. CDR3 DNA: TGTGCCAGCGGGGGGTTAACTGGGGCCAACGTCCTGACTTTC.

This clonotype was seen only a few times. V gene TRBV27 combines with J gene TRBJ2-1; TRBD1 matches 7 bases. Losses at the gene ends were 1 base for V and 2 bases for J; bases not matched to a gene: 5. Germline assignment: CDR1 MNHEY and CDR2 SMNVEV (reference sequence). This CDR3 comprises 16 residues. CDR3 DNA: TGTGCCAGCAGTTTATTCCGAGGGGGCCCCTACAATGAGCAGTTCTTC. Translating it yields CASSLFRGGPYNEQFF.

This clonotype was seen repeatedly, ten times or more. This chain uses TRBV29-1 with TRBJ1-1, with a tentative D call TRBD1 (5 bases). The CDR3 consists of 13 residues. The V end lost 3 bases, the J end lost 1 base, and 9 bases lay between the germline ends. Germline V lookup: CDR1 SQVTM, CDR2 ANQGSEA. The CDR3 nucleotides are TGCAGCGTTGATGGCAGGGCGAACACTGAAGCTTTCTTT. Its translation: CSVDGRANTEAFF.

The rearrangement joins TRBV5-8 to TRBJ2-7; tentative D call: TRBD1 (6 bases). The V and J ends lost 3 bases and 3 bases respectively, with 16 bases between them. CDR3 length: 15 amino acids. Germline values: CDR1 SGHTS, CDR2 YDEGEE. The CDR3, as DNA: TGTGCCAGCAGCTCCGTGGGGGCCAAGAGCTACGAGCAGTACTTC. Protein sequence: CASSSVGAKSYEQYF.

To note about this clonotype: A much larger clone lies a single base off, so this may be a read error. The chain recombines TRBV12-3 or TRBV12-4 with TRBJ2-5; unclear D gene. The CDR3 covers 13 residues. The chain's CDR3 is CASSLGHREAQYF. The CDR3 bases are TGTGCCAGCAGTTTAGGGCATCGAGAGGCCCAGTACTTC.

Comment on this clonotype: This sequence may be a read error, since a much larger clone differs from it by one base. J is TRBJ2-1 and V is TRBV12-3 or TRBV12-4, with 8 positions matching TRBD2. The CDR3 contains 14 residues. Losses at the gene ends were 3 bases for V and 8 bases for J; bases not matched to a gene: 6. The CDR3 loop reads CASSFGGAGDEQFF. The CDR3 DNA reads as TGTGCCAGCAGTTTCGGGGGGGCAGGGGATGAGCAGTTCTTC.

As concerns this clonotype: This clone may be a read error of a much larger clone one base away. The chain links TRBV18 to TRBJ1-1, with D unclear. The CDR3 is 13 residues long. Per germline, CDR1 KGHSH and CDR2 LQKENI. CDR3 sequence: CASSYDTNTEAIF. In DNA form, the CDR3 reads TGTGCCAGCTCCTACGACACAAACACTGAAGCTATCTTT.

This clonotype was detected many times. This chain uses TRBV7-9 with TRBJ1-1; no firm D call. Germline V gene data show CDR1 as SEHNR and CDR2 as FQNEAQ (reference sequence). This CDR3 is 14 amino acids long. Trimming cost V 4 bases and J 6 bases, with 15 bases left between them. The CDR3, as DNA: TGTGCCAGCAGCTCAACAGCCGGGAGGTCTGAAGCTTTCTTT. Encoded protein: CASSSTAGRSEAFF.

The V gene is TRBV9, the J gene TRBJ2-3; no definite D call. CDR3 length: 13 amino acids. V gave up 4 bases and J gave up 2 bases, with 8 bases separating them. Germline CDR1 SGDLS, CDR2 YYNGEE. The CDR3 DNA follows: TGTGCCAGCAGCCCCTCGGTCACAGATACGCAGTATTTT. Protein product: CASSPSVTDTQYF.